The 21 T cell receptor beta chains presented below share a single source sample, sequenced in a study of CD8 T cells in Susac syndrome. cDNA came from roughly 0.47 to 1 ug RNA primed by random hexamers. Each CDR3 protein gets one entry after TCRdb re-called the immunoSEQ multiplex PCR reads with MiXCR. The repertoire has some 200,000 distinct CDR3 sequences, 85% to 95% of them found once; the top ten carry around 0.16%. Sequences were obtained from CD8+ T cells from PBMCs. The origin of the receptors is a human donor with Susac syndrome.

The count of this clonotype is one. V gene TRBV20-1 combines with J gene TRBJ1-2; 8 bases align to TRBD1. Germline CDR1 is DFQATT and CDR2 is SNEGSKA (reference sequence). V shed 3 bases and J 1 base; nucleotides not matched to a gene: 4. This CDR3 has 14 residues. CDR3 nucleotide sequence: TGCAGTGCTAGGGGGACAGGAGATAACTATGGCTACACCTTC. It encodes CSARGTGDNYGYTF.

This chain uses TRBV20-1 with TRBJ2-3; 12 bases map to TRBD2. The V and J ends lost 5 bases and 2 bases, in that order; junction bases with no gene match: 5. Germline CDR1 DFQATT, CDR2 SNEGSKA (reference sequence). The CDR3 extends over 15 amino acids. The CDR3 sequence is CSASSGRAHTDTQYF. In DNA form, the CDR3 reads TGCAGTGCTTCTAGCGGGAGGGCTCACACAGATACGCAGTATTTT.

The V gene is TRBV3-1, the J gene TRBJ1-1; D is ambiguous. The germline CDR1 and CDR2 sequences are LGHDT and YNNKEL (reference sequence). Trimming left V 0 bases short and J 11 bases short, with 10 bases between. The CDR3 is 12 residues long. CDR3 nucleotides: TGTGCCAGCAGCCAAGATGAAACGGTTGCTTTCTTT. Translation: CASSQDETVAFF.

The DNA of the CDR3 is TGTGCCAGCAGCTCGGGCCTTTATAATTCACCCCTCCACTTT. Amino acids: CASSSGLYNSPLHF. The chain couples TRBV7-8 to TRBJ1-6; D is uncertain. Germline CDR1 reads SGHVS; CDR2 reads FQNEAQ. There are 14 residues in the CDR3. V was shortened by 4 bases and J by 4 bases, with 8 bases between the two germline ends.

In this sample, this clonotype turned up once. The chain carries TRBV20-1 and TRBJ2-1, with 12 nucleotides matching TRBD2. Germline V gene sequence: CDR1 DFQATT, CDR2 SNEGSKA (reference sequence). The CDR3 runs 16 residues. The V segment lost 3 bases and the J segment 4 bases; nucleotides outside the gene matches: 7. The CDR3 is CSASSSSGGVYNEQFF. The CDR3 coding sequence is TGCAGTGCTAGCAGTTCTAGCGGGGGGGTGTACAATGAGCAGTTCTTC.

V and J are TRBV12-3 or TRBV12-4 and TRBJ2-1, with D possibly matching TRBD1 (6 bases). The CDR3 covers 15 residues. V dropped 7 bases and J dropped 0 bases, with 13 bases sitting between them. The chain's CDR3 is CASNFGQSSYNEQFF. In nucleotides, the CDR3 is TGTGCCAGCAACTTCGGACAGAGCTCCTACAATGAGCAGTTCTTC.

The chain carries TRBV5-6 and TRBJ2-7, with 8 bases fitting TRBD1. The CDR3 is 15 residues long. J gave up 1 base and V 2 bases, and 5 bases lay outside the gene matches. Germline CDR1 is SGHDT and CDR2 is YYEEEE. The CDR3 DNA reads as TGTGCCAGCAGCTTAGGACAGGGTCCTTCCTACGAGCAGTACTTC. Its translation: CASSLGQGPSYEQYF.

The rearrangement uses TRBV3-1 and TRBJ2-7, with unresolved D. The CDR3 runs to 12 residues. V lost 0 bases and J 4 bases, leaving 4 bases between the germline ends. Germline V gives CDR1 LGHDT, CDR2 YNNKEL (reference sequence). The CDR3 nucleotides are TGTGCCAGCAGCCAAGAGGTGTACGAGCAGTACTTC. Protein sequence: CASSQEVYEQYF.

This sequence joins TRBV7-3 and TRBJ1-6; TRBD1 aligns across 8 bases. This CDR3 has 16 residues. V lost 2 bases and J lost 6; bases outside the gene matches: 6. CDR1 and CDR2 (germline): SGHTA, FQGTGA. CDR3 sequence reads: CASSLLGQAANSPLHF. DNA of the CDR3: TGTGCCAGCAGCTTATTGGGACAGGCTGCTAATTCACCCCTCCACTTT.

This clonotype was detected once. The V gene is TRBV20-1, the J gene TRBJ2-1; tentatively, D is TRBD2 (5 bases). Trimming removed 3 bases at V and 0 bases at J, with 12 bases between. The CDR3 is made up of 15 amino acids. Germline V CDR1 and CDR2: DFQATT, SNEGSKA (reference sequence). The CDR3 is CSARVLADSYNEQFF. For the CDR3, the DNA is TGCAGTGCTAGGGTTCTAGCAGACTCCTACAATGAGCAGTTCTTC.

The chain couples TRBV5-1 to TRBJ1-5; D possibly corresponds to TRBD1 (6 bases). The germline CDR1 and CDR2 sequences are SGHRS and YFSETQ. The CDR3 length is 17 residues. Trimming cost V 0 bases and J 0 bases, with 13 bases left between them. CDR3 in amino acids: CASSLDPTGASNQPQHF. The CDR3 nucleotides read TGCGCCAGCAGCTTGGACCCGACAGGAGCTAGCAATCAGCCCCAGCATTTT.

This clonotype has only one observation. This sequence joins TRBV7-9 and TRBJ2-1; D is undetermined. Germline CDR1 and CDR2: SEHNR and FQNEAQ (reference sequence). Trimming cost V 4 bases and J 5 bases, with 18 bases left between them. The CDR3 is made up of 16 amino acids. This chain's CDR3 is CASSSPNPPRNNEQFF. The CDR3 nucleotides are TGTGCCAGCAGCTCACCAAACCCCCCTAGGAACAATGAGCAGTTCTTC.

The J gene is TRBJ2-7, the V gene TRBV4-1; 7 bases match TRBD1. V lost 1 base to trimming and J lost 1 base; unmatched junction nucleotides: 4. The CDR3 has 15 residues. Looked up from germline, CDR1 is MGHRA and CDR2 is YSYEKL. Here the CDR3 DNA reads TGCGCCAGCAGCCAAGGACGGGACAGTTCCTACGAGCAGTACTTC. Amino acids: CASSQGRDSSYEQYF.

This chain links TRBV3-1 with TRBJ1-5; D unclear. V lost 1 base and J 9 bases, leaving 13 bases between the germline ends. Germline CDR1 LGHDT, CDR2 YNNKEL (reference sequence). The CDR3 spans 14 residues. The CDR3 reads CASSQGLTEVPQHF. The CDR3 coding sequence is TGTGCCAGCAGCCAAGGGCTTACAGAGGTGCCCCAGCATTTT.

The chain joins TRBV13 to TRBJ1-1; TRBD1 agrees at 9 bases. Germline lookup yields CDR1 PRHDT and CDR2 FYEKMQ (reference sequence). V was pared by 5 bases and J by 7 bases, with 11 bases of the junction left unmatched. This CDR3 contains 15 residues. CDR3 amino acids: CASSDATGQGNEAFF. The CDR3 nucleotides are TGTGCCAGCAGCGACGCGACAGGACAGGGGAATGAAGCTTTCTTT.

The chain joins TRBV13 to TRBJ1-1, with TRBD1 identical over 7 bases. J was trimmed by 5 bases and V by 5 bases; bases with no gene match: 8. The CDR3 length is 14 residues. In germline, CDR1 is PRHDT, CDR2 FYEKMQ (reference sequence). The CDR3 loop is CASSLSDRSTEAFF. The CDR3 region has the DNA TGTGCCAGCAGCCTCTCGGACAGGTCGACTGAAGCTTTCTTT.

J is TRBJ2-2 and V is TRBV13; D gene uncertain. This CDR3 is built from 14 residues. Between the trimmed V and J ends, which lost 7 bases and 8 bases, there was a span of 17 bases. Germline V CDR1 and CDR2: PRHDT, FYEKMQ (reference sequence). Written as DNA, the CDR3 is TGTGCCAGCAACGAGAAGGTCCAGCCGGGGGAGCTGTTTTTT. It translates to CASNEKVQPGELFF.

The CDR3 DNA reads TGTGCCAGCAGTGGGGGGACAGGGCTTCAGCCCCAGCATTTT. It yields the protein CASSGGTGLQPQHF. The chain uses TRBV2 and TRBJ1-5, with 9 positions matching TRBD1. This CDR3 is 14 amino acids long. Germline V lookup: CDR1 SNHLY, CDR2 FYNNEI. V gave up 4 bases and J gave up 6 bases; unmatched junction bases: 4.

CDR3 DNA: TGTGCCAGCAGCTCCTCTCTCGGGTTTTCTGGCGACGAGCAGTACTTC. Amino acids: CASSSSLGFSGDEQYF. This sequence joins TRBV9 and TRBJ2-7; D is unresolved. There are 16 residues in the CDR3. V was clipped by 4 bases and J by 5 bases, with 22 bases between them. In germline, CDR1 is SGDLS, CDR2 YYNGEE.

The V call is TRBV7-9, the J call TRBJ2-1, with a possible D match to TRBD2 (5 bases). This CDR3 has 17 amino acids. CDR1 is SEHNR, CDR2 FQNEAQ, per germline (reference sequence). Trimming pared 0 bases from V and 7 bases from J, leaving 19 bases between. The CDR3 sequence: CASSLATGNGLGNEQFF. The DNA for the CDR3 is TGTGCCAGCAGCTTAGCGACGGGGAATGGTTTGGGGAATGAGCAGTTCTTC.

The J gene is TRBJ2-7, the V gene TRBV5-6; no reliable D call. Germline CDR1 SGHDT, CDR2 YYEEEE. Trimming pared 4 bases from V and 0 bases from J, leaving 5 bases between. The CDR3 has 12 amino acids. Here the CDR3 DNA reads TGTGCCAGCAGCCATAGCTCCTACGAGCAGTACTTC. Its translation is CASSHSSYEQYF.